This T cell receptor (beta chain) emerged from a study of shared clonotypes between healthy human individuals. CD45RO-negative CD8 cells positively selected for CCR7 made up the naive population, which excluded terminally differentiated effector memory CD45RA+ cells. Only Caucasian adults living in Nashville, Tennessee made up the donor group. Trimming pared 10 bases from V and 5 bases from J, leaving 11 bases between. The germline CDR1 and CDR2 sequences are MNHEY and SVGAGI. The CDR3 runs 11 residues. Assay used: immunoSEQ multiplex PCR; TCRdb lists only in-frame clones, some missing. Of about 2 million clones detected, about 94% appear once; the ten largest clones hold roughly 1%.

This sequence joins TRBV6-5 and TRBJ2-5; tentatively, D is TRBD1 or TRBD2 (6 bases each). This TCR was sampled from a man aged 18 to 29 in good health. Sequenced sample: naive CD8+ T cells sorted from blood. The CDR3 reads CATRGPETQYF. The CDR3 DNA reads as TGTGCCACCCGGGGGCCGGAGACCCAGTACTTC.